This TCR beta chain was captured by sequencing in a study of blood T cell repertoires in COVID-19. In the study overall: Sources were T cells, B-cell-depleted T cells, or PBMCs; the material itself was cDNA or gDNA.

CDR1 and CDR2 from the germline V gene are SGHKS and YYEKEE (reference sequence). The CDR3 loop spans 13 amino acids. V was clipped by 5 bases and J by 5 bases; unmatched bases: 3. This clone was found a few times. Profiled with immunoSEQ multiplex PCR; TCRdb holds only in-frame clones, not every one. The table lists 260,000 or so clones, about 80% of them singletons, with around 7.8% in the top ten. The sequence was obtained from a human donor in a cohort sampled during active COVID-19. Sequences were obtained from peripheral blood. The rearrangement links TRBV5-5 to TRBJ2-3, with 9 bases fitting TRBD2. Here the CDR3 DNA reads TGTGCCAGCAGGCGGGAGGGCCGAGATACGCAGTATTTT. Protein product: CASRREGRDTQYF.